This TCR beta chain emerged from a study of shared clonotypes between healthy human individuals. TCRdb's table, derived via immunoSEQ multiplex PCR, lists solely in-frame clones and lacks some. The sample lists approximately 740,000 clones, nearly 95% occurring once. Cells designated naive CD8 were CD45RO-negative and were positively selected for CCR7, with terminally differentiated effector memory CD45RA+ cells excluded. The study's findings and limits: Deeper or shallower sequencing was expected to change how clonotypes are shared among donors.

This clone has only one observation. Its antigen remains unknown. The identical CDR3 is also encoded by other nucleotide sequences in the sample. The sequenced sample consisted of naive CD8+ T cells sorted from blood. The origin of this receptor is a man under 40 in good health.

The CDR3 DNA reads TGCAGTGCTAGAGTGGTGAATGAGCAGTTCTTC. It codes for CSARVVNEQFF. J is TRBJ2-1 and V is TRBV20-1; the D is unclear. The V end was cut by 1 base, the J end by 7 bases, with 5 bases between. Germline V CDR1 and CDR2: DFQATT, SNEGSKA (reference sequence). This CDR3 region has 11 residues.